The 15 T cell receptor beta chains below were found in one sample sequenced in a study of post-analysis software for immune sequencing data. Antigens for these TCRs are unknown. TCR beta libraries were prepared from cDNA with unique molecular identifiers. TCRdb used MiXCR to reprocess the PCR reads, holding one entry per CDR3 protein. The data hold hundreds of thousands of distinct CDR3 sequences, with approximately 59% observed a single time. Study-wide results and limits: Five TRBV segments (TRBV5-6, TRBV5-1 and TRBV20-1 among them) occurred more frequently in patients than in controls.

The sample comprised blood. These TCRs come from a girl aged 2-10 years with multiple sclerosis.

The V call is TRBV5-1, the J call TRBJ1-1, with D perhaps TRBD1 (5 bases). This CDR3 comprises 14 residues. Germline loops: CDR1 SGHRS, CDR2 YFSETQ. V was pared by 0 bases and J by 3 bases, with 9 bases between. As DNA, the CDR3 is TGCGCCAGCAGCTTGGCCGGACAAGACACTGAAGCTTTCTTT. It is translated as CASSLAGQDTEAFF.

This clonotype was found a few times. V is TRBV29-1 and J is TRBJ2-1; TRBD1 agrees at 8 bases. Germline values: CDR1 SQVTM, CDR2 ANQGSEA. The ends lost 6 bases at V and 3 bases at J; junction bases unmatched: 4. The CDR3 extends over 13 amino acids. This chain's CDR3 is CSVDRENYNEQFF. The CDR3 DNA sequence: TGCAGCGTGGACAGGGAAAACTACAATGAGCAGTTCTTC.

The sample holds a few counts of this clonotype. The J gene is TRBJ2-3, the V gene TRBV4-3, with 7 bases matching TRBD1. The V gene's germline CDR1 is LGHNA and CDR2 YSLEER. The CDR3 runs 18 residues. V trimming: 0 bases; J trimming: 5 bases; junction bases outside the gene matches: 14. CDR3: CASSQDQVHRGLGDTQYF. The CDR3 DNA is TGCGCCAGCAGCCAAGACCAGGTACACAGGGGTCTAGGAGATACGCAGTATTTT.

The CDR3 protein is CATSREGGGRGANEQFF. The CDR3 DNA reads as TGTGCCACCAGCAGAGAGGGTGGCGGGCGGGGTGCCAATGAGCAGTTCTTC. The chain carries TRBV15 and TRBJ2-1; perhaps TRBD2 as D (6 bases). V lost 0 bases and J lost 6, with 18 bases in between. The V gene's germline CDR1 is LNHNV and CDR2 YYDKDF (reference sequence). This CDR3 is built from 17 residues. The full variable domain, with the rest looked up from reference TRBV15 and TRBJ2-1, is DAMVIQNPRYQVTQFGKPVTLSCSQTLNHNVMYWYQQKSSQAPKLLFHYYDKDFNNEADTPDNFQSRRPNTSFCFLDIRSPGLGDTAMYLCATSREGGGRGANEQFFGPGTRLTVL.

This chain links TRBV28 with TRBJ2-1, with unresolved D. Germline V gene lookup returns CDR1 MDHEN and CDR2 SYDVKM. This CDR3 spans 13 amino acids. The ends were cut back, 5 bases at V and 1 base at J, with 6 bases in the middle. This chain's CDR3 is CASSPRSYNEQFF. CDR3 nucleotide sequence: TGTGCCAGCAGTCCCCGTTCCTACAATGAGCAGTTCTTC.

This clonotype came up a few times. One end of the junction does not line up with germline, which may come from a read error. V usage is TRBV12-3 or TRBV12-4 and J usage is TRBJ1-2; D not resolved. This CDR3 has 12 residues. In DNA, the CDR3 is TGCGCTATGAAGGACGTTACCTATGGCTACACCTTC. Residues: CAMKDVTYGYTF.

The chain links TRBV12-5 to TRBJ2-4, with 11 positions matching TRBD2. V shed 0 bases, J shed 0 bases, and the junction held 4 bases outside the gene matches. The V gene's germline CDR1 is LGHNT and CDR2 FRNRAP. The CDR3 consists of 18 residues. The CDR3 sequence is CASGLVLAGAVAKNIQYF. The DNA for the CDR3 is TGTGCTAGTGGTTTGGTACTAGCGGGAGCAGTAGCCAAAAACATTCAGTACTTC.

This clonotype showed up just a few times. One end of the junction does not line up with germline, which may come from a read error. CDR3 sequence: CASSLAGAPQETQYF. DNA for the CDR3: TGTGCCAGCAGTTTAGCGGGGGCTCCCCAAGAGACCCAGTACTTC. This chain connects TRBV7-2 to TRBJ2-5; 9 nucleotides line up with TRBD2. Looked up from germline, CDR1 is SGHTA and CDR2 is FQGNSA. The CDR3 length is 15 residues.

The V call is TRBV10-3, the J call TRBJ1-2; tentative D call: TRBD1 (5 bases). V was clipped by 2 bases and J by 8 bases, with 9 bases between them. The CDR3 runs to 12 residues. Germline V CDR1 and CDR2: ENHRY, SYGVKD. The CDR3 nucleotides read TGTGCCATCAGTGAGGGGGCAGGCGGCTACACCTTC. Its protein is CAISEGAGGYTF.

The chain joins TRBV7-2 to TRBJ1-2; D remains ambiguous. The CDR3 consists of 15 residues. Trimming cost V 1 base and J 7 bases, with 16 bases left between them. Germline V lookup: CDR1 SGHTA, CDR2 FQGNSA. CDR3 DNA sequence: TGTGCCAGCAGCTTAGAGAGCTCATTTAGCCGTGGCTACACCTTC. It is translated as CASSLESSFSRGYTF.

The chain is built from TRBV6-5 and TRBJ1-2; D is ambiguous. V lost 8 bases to trimming and J lost 9 bases, with 13 bases between them. Germline V gene sequence: CDR1 MNHEY, CDR2 SVGAGI. This CDR3 has 11 amino acids. The CDR3 loop is CASFSGDSYTF. The CDR3 DNA reads TGTGCCAGCTTTTCGGGTGATAGCTACACCTTC.

The chain links TRBV2 to TRBJ2-1, with 10 bases aligning to TRBD2. This CDR3 comprises 16 residues. Germline V gene lookup returns CDR1 SNHLY and CDR2 FYNNEI. V dropped 3 bases and J dropped 6; count of bases not matched to a gene: 8. The CDR3 nucleotides are TGTGCCAGCAGTGAGAGCCCGGGACTAGCGACCAATGAGCAGTTCTTC. This translates into CASSESPGLATNEQFF. Complete variable domain (other parts from reference TRBV2 and TRBJ2-1): EPEVTQTPSHQVTQMGQEVILRCVPISNHLYFYWYRQILGQKVEFLVSFYNNEISEKSEIFDDQFSVERPDGSNFTLKIRSTKLEDSAMYFCASSESPGLATNEQFFGPGTRLTVL.

In its sample, this clonotype was seen a few times. The gene calls are TRBV10-3 and TRBJ1-1, with D unresolved. The germline V gene has CDR1 ENHRY and CDR2 SYGVKD. This CDR3 comprises 13 residues. With 0 bases removed from V and 1 base from J, the gap between germline ends came to 3 bases. CDR3: CAISESENTEAFF. CDR3 coding DNA: TGTGCCATCAGTGAGTCAGAGAACACTGAAGCTTTCTTT.

This clonotype was recorded a few times. The chain has TRBV2 and TRBJ1-1; the D is unclear. The CDR3 is 14 amino acids. With 8 bases removed from V and 2 bases from J, the gap between germline ends came to 15 bases. The germline V gene has CDR1 SNHLY and CDR2 FYNNEI. The CDR3 nucleotides are TGTGCCAGCGTCGGAGCGTCGGCCAACACTGAAGCTTTCTTT. Amino acid sequence: CASVGASANTEAFF.

V gene TRBV2 combines with J gene TRBJ2-4; perhaps TRBD1 as D (6 bases). The J call may be incorrect, as the DNA end agrees better with TRBJ2-7. This CDR3 region has 12 residues. Germline V gene sequence: CDR1 SNHLY, CDR2 FYNNEI. The CDR3: CATNRVGHEQYF. The DNA of the CDR3 is TGTGCCACCAACAGGGTCGGGCACGAGCAGTACTTC.